A single sample gave rise to the 28 T cell receptor beta chains below, sequenced in a study of cytomegalovirus exposure and HLA in healthy donors. PCR was performed using 60 Vbeta and 13 Jbeta primers. Some clones are missing from TCRdb's copy, which holds only in-frame ones; the method was immunoSEQ multiplex PCR. The sample lists almost 200,000 clones, about 76% occurring once. Sequencing was carried out using PBMCs. These receptors were obtained from a male donor in good health and CMV-seropositive.

The chain links TRBV5-6 to TRBJ2-2, with a weak D call TRBD2 (5 bases). Trimming took off 0 bases at V and 2 bases at J, with 8 bases between the two ends. This CDR3 comprises 15 residues. Per the germline V gene, CDR1 is SGHDT and CDR2 is YYEEEE. The CDR3 nucleotides are TGTGCCAGCAGCTTGGGACTACATAACACCGGGGAGCTGTTTTTT. Translation: CASSLGLHNTGELFF.

The gene calls are TRBV7-2 and TRBJ1-5; D ambiguous. Germline V gives CDR1 SGHTA, CDR2 FQGNSA. The CDR3 runs 15 residues. Trimming took off 2 bases at V and 7 bases at J, with 15 bases between the two ends. Here the CDR3 DNA reads TGTGCCAGCAGCTTAAATCTGGTACAGATACAGCCCCAGCATTTT. Its protein is CASSLNLVQIQPQHF.

The chain employs TRBV4-1 and TRBJ1-1; TRBD1 is a possible D gene (5 bases). This CDR3 has 15 amino acids. V lost 2 bases and J 1 base, leaving 11 bases between the germline ends. Per the germline V gene, CDR1 is MGHRA and CDR2 is YSYEKL. The CDR3 sequence: CASSQNTGRNTEAFF. The CDR3 coding sequence is TGCGCCAGCAGCCAAAATACAGGCAGGAACACTGAAGCTTTCTTT.

V usage is TRBV11-3 and J usage is TRBJ2-1; TRBD2 matches 9 bases. Germline V gene sequence: CDR1 SGHNT, CDR2 YENEEA. Losses at the gene ends were 0 bases for V and 0 bases for J; bases not matched to a gene: 0. CDR3 length: 16 residues. The CDR3 DNA follows: TGTGCCAGCAGCTTAGATAGCGGGAGCTCCTACAATGAGCAGTTCTTC. Encoded protein: CASSLDSGSSYNEQFF.

This clone was counted a single time. The chain joins TRBV4-3 to TRBJ2-1, with D perhaps matching TRBD2 (7 bases). The germline gives CDR1 LGHNA, CDR2 YSLEER. The CDR3 is 16 residues long. Trimming stripped 2 bases from V and 3 bases from J, with 14 bases between. The CDR3: CASSQSSGGFYNEQFF. CDR3 DNA: TGCGCCAGCAGCCAATCCTCGGGGGGCTTCTACAATGAGCAGTTCTTC.

This chain connects TRBV6-5 to TRBJ2-7, with a possible D match to TRBD2 (5 bases). Trimming removed 4 bases at V and 9 bases at J, with 25 bases between. In germline, CDR1 is MNHEY, CDR2 SVGAGI. This CDR3 is 16 amino acids long. CDR3 coding DNA: TGTGCCAGCAGTTTACGGACTTCCATAGTGGGCCACGGGCAGTACTTC. This encodes CASSLRTSIVGHGQYF.

The chain recombines TRBV5-8 with TRBJ2-1, with a weak D call TRBD1 (6 bases). The germline V gene has CDR1 SGHTS and CDR2 YDEGEE. Deletions cut 8 bases from V and 0 bases from J, with 15 bases between. This CDR3 has 15 amino acids. The CDR3 spells CARVSGTSSYNEQFF. CDR3 bases: TGTGCCAGGGTGTCCGGGACAAGCTCCTACAATGAGCAGTTCTTC.

V gene TRBV6-5 combines with J gene TRBJ1-2; unclear D gene. Germline-derived CDR1 and CDR2 are MNHEY and SVGAGI. The length of the CDR3 is 11 residues. Trimming removed 2 bases at V and 8 bases at J, with 6 bases between. The CDR3 is CASSYAGGYTF. CDR3 sequence (DNA): TGTGCCAGCAGTTACGCGGGAGGCTACACCTTC.

The chain joins TRBV6-6 to TRBJ1-1, with 7 bases aligning to TRBD1. The CDR3 is made up of 12 amino acids. Germline CDR1 reads MNHNY; CDR2 reads SVGAGI (reference sequence). V shed 6 bases and J 5 bases; nucleotides not matched to a gene: 3. The CDR3 region has the DNA TGTGCCAGCAGATCAGGGGGAACTGAAGCTTTCTTT. Translation gives CASRSGGTEAFF.

The chain has TRBV5-5 and TRBJ2-7, with 10 bases identical to TRBD1. The CDR3 spans 14 residues. Germline V gives CDR1 SGHKS, CDR2 YYEKEE (reference sequence). V was pared by 4 bases and J by 5 bases, with 6 bases of the junction left unmatched. The CDR3 nucleotides are TGTGCCAGCAGCAGGGACAGGGGATCGGACGAGCAGTACTTC. Protein product: CASSRDRGSDEQYF.

V gene TRBV9 combines with J gene TRBJ1-3, with TRBD1 identical over 9 bases. The CDR3 is 16 amino acids. Unmatched junction bases numbered 2, after V lost 1 base and J lost 0 bases. Germline V gene sequence: CDR1 SGDLS, CDR2 YYNGEE. The CDR3 DNA sequence: TGTGCCAGCAGCGTAAGACAGGGGGGCTCTGGAAACACCATATATTTT. This translates into CASSVRQGGSGNTIYF.

This chain links TRBV11-1 with TRBJ2-7; 7 nucleotides align to TRBD1. The CDR3 spans 13 residues. Losses at the gene ends were 1 base for V and 10 bases for J; bases not matched to a gene: 7. Germline CDR1 is SGHAT and CDR2 is FQDESV (reference sequence). The CDR3 DNA reads as TGTGCCAGCAGCTTAGAACAGGGGACCCACCAGTACTTC. It is translated as CASSLEQGTHQYF. The full variable domain, with the rest looked up from reference TRBV11-1 and TRBJ2-7, is EAEVAQSPRYKITEKSQAVAFWCDPISGHATLYWYRQILGQGPELLVQFQDESVVDDSQLPKDRFSAERLKGVDSTLKIQPAELGDSAMYLCASSLEQGTHQYFGPGTRLTVT.

The genes are TRBV7-9 and TRBJ2-3; 9 bases fit TRBD2. The V gene end was trimmed by 5 bases and the J gene end by 2 bases; junction bases not matched to a gene: 11. This CDR3 has 17 residues. CDR1 is SEHNR and CDR2 is FQNEAQ in the germline V gene (reference sequence). The CDR3 is CASSRRVTSGSTDTQYF. In nucleotides, the CDR3 is TGTGCCAGCAGCCGACGAGTGACTAGCGGATCCACAGATACGCAGTATTTT. The entire variable domain, with the rest obtained from reference TRBV7-9 and TRBJ2-3, is as follows: DTGVSQNPRHKITKRGQNVTFRCDPISEHNRLYWYRQTLGQGPEFLTYFQNEAQLEKSRLLSDRFSAERPKGSFSTLEIQRTEQGDSAMYLCASSRRVTSGSTDTQYFGPGTRLTVL.

There are a few counts of this clone. The chain links TRBV5-6 to TRBJ1-5; 7 positions agree with TRBD1. CDR1 is SGHDT, CDR2 YYEEEE, per germline. The CDR3 has 16 amino acids. The V gene end was trimmed by 1 base and the J gene end by 8 bases; junction bases not matched to a gene: 12. CDR3 sequence: CASSLSGTELWEPQHF. The CDR3 DNA follows: TGTGCCAGCAGCTTGTCTGGGACAGAGTTGTGGGAGCCCCAGCATTTT. Using reference TRBV5-6 and TRBJ1-5 for the parts outside the CDR3, the full variable domain is DAGVTQSPTHLIKTRGQQVTLRCSPKSGHDTVSWYQQALGQGPQFIFQYYEEEERQRGNFPDRFSGHQFPNYSSELNVNALLLGDSALYLCASSLSGTELWEPQHFGDGTRLSIL.

The sample holds one count of this clone. This chain joins TRBV30 and TRBJ2-7; 7 bases align to TRBD1. After removal of 3 bases from V and 6 bases from J, the junction contained 8 bases not matched to a gene. The germline CDR1 and CDR2 sequences are GTSNPN and SVGIG (reference sequence). The CDR3 is made up of 13 amino acids. DNA for the CDR3: TGTGCCTGGAGGGGACAGACTCCTGGCGAGCAGTACTTC. Translated: CAWRGQTPGEQYF.

The rearrangement uses TRBV18 and TRBJ2-2; D call uncertain. The germline gives CDR1 KGHSH, CDR2 LQKENI. Deletions cut 0 bases from V and 9 bases from J, with 8 bases between. CDR3 length: 13 amino acids. Here the CDR3 reads CASSPPVVRELFF. DNA for the CDR3: TGTGCCAGCTCACCACCTGTAGTTCGGGAGCTGTTTTTT.

The V and J genes are TRBV4-1 and TRBJ1-3, with D unresolved. This CDR3 region has 12 residues. V lost 4 bases and J 1 base, leaving 2 bases between the germline ends. From germline, CDR1 is MGHRA and CDR2 YSYEKL. The CDR3 sequence: CASSPSGNTIYF. CDR3 coding DNA: TGCGCCAGCAGCCCATCTGGAAACACCATATATTTT.

This chain joins TRBV7-8 and TRBJ2-5, with 14 bases matching TRBD2. CDR1 is SGHVS, CDR2 FQNEAQ, per germline. There are 17 residues in the CDR3. V dropped 8 bases and J dropped 5; count of bases not matched to a gene: 13. CDR3 amino acids: CASQGLAGVWGGETQYF. The CDR3 DNA is TGTGCCAGCCAGGGACTAGCGGGAGTCTGGGGCGGGGAGACCCAGTACTTC.

The V gene is TRBV2, the J gene TRBJ1-5; unclear D gene. The CDR3 covers 14 residues. Trimming removed 4 bases at V and 6 bases at J, with 13 bases between. Germline V CDR1 and CDR2: SNHLY, FYNNEI. The CDR3 is CASSGEGKSQPQHF. The CDR3 DNA is TGTGCCAGCAGTGGGGAGGGAAAGAGTCAGCCCCAGCATTTT.

This chain links TRBV5-1 with TRBJ1-4, with 8 positions matching TRBD1. V shed 4 bases and J 8 bases; nucleotides not matched to a gene: 10. This CDR3 comprises 15 residues. Germline V CDR1 and CDR2: SGHRS, YFSETQ. CDR3 protein: CASSDGRGLSEKLFF. CDR3 nucleotide sequence: TGCGCCAGCAGCGACGGCAGGGGGCTGAGCGAAAAACTGTTTTTT.

This clone was counted a single time. The rearrangement joins TRBV7-3 to TRBJ1-1; D gene unclear. The CDR3 has 13 amino acids. The V and J ends lost 6 bases and 1 base respectively, with 9 bases between them. Germline CDR1 reads SGHTA; CDR2 reads FQGTGA. DNA for the CDR3: TGTGCCAGCAGTAAAGCAGGGAACACTGAAGCTTTCTTT. Protein sequence: CASSKAGNTEAFF.

This sequence joins TRBV9 and TRBJ2-1; TRBD1 is a possible D gene (5 bases). The V gene lost 3 bases and the J gene lost 12 bases, with 19 bases spanning the gap. Germline-derived CDR1 and CDR2 are SGDLS and YYNGEE. The CDR3 has 14 residues. The CDR3 DNA reads as TGTGCCAGCAGCGGGGGCTTGGGCGAGGTGACGCAGTTCTTC. This sequence encodes CASSGGLGEVTQFF.

CDR3 loop: CASSREGQQDTQYF. Here the CDR3 DNA reads TGTGCCAGCAGTCGGGAGGGCCAGCAAGATACGCAGTATTTT. The chain links TRBV7-9 to TRBJ2-3, with 8 positions matching TRBD2. The CDR3 has 14 residues. Losses at the gene ends were 6 bases for V and 5 bases for J; bases not matched to a gene: 7. The germline V gene encodes CDR1 SEHNR and CDR2 FQNEAQ (reference sequence).

This sequence joins TRBV6-6 and TRBJ2-7; 7 bases map to TRBD1. CDR1 and CDR2 (germline): MNHNY, SVGAGI (reference sequence). V shed 2 bases, J shed 2 bases, and the junction held 6 bases outside the gene matches. The CDR3 runs 15 residues. CDR3 in DNA: TGTGCCAGCAGTTACCAAGACAGGGTGCCCTACGAGCAGTACTTC. This translates into CASSYQDRVPYEQYF.

The chain recombines TRBV19 with TRBJ2-7, with D possibly matching TRBD1 (5 bases). From germline, CDR1 is LNHDA and CDR2 SQIVND (reference sequence). V was clipped by 6 bases and J by 1 base, with 19 bases between them. This CDR3 has 16 residues. CDR3 coding DNA: TGTGCCAGTAGAGAACTCACATCTAAGGGGTCCTACGAGCAGTACTTC. Its translation: CASRELTSKGSYEQYF.

The chain combines TRBV28 with TRBJ2-2, with D possibly matching TRBD1 (5 bases). CDR3 length: 14 amino acids. V was shortened by 4 bases and J by 6 bases, with 12 bases between the two germline ends. Germline-derived CDR1 and CDR2 are MDHEN and SYDVKM. This CDR3 reads CASSSAGQAGELFF. The CDR3 DNA follows: TGTGCCAGCAGTTCGGCAGGGCAAGCCGGGGAGCTGTTTTTT. The complete variable domain, with remaining parts taken from reference TRBV28 and TRBJ2-2, reads DVKVTQSSRYLVKRTGEKVFLECVQDMDHENMFWYRQDPGLGLRLIYFSYDVKMKEKGDIPEGYSVSREKKERFSLILESASTNQTSMYLCASSSAGQAGELFFGEGSRLTVL.

The V call is TRBV27, the J call TRBJ2-7, with TRBD1 as a possible D gene (5 bases). The CDR3 runs to 14 residues. CDR1 is MNHEY, CDR2 SMNVEV, per germline (reference sequence). V shed 5 bases and J shed 6 bases, with 17 bases lying between them. The CDR3 here is CASSLTPQGVEQYF. Here the CDR3 DNA reads TGTGCCAGCAGTCTCACCCCCCAAGGGGTCGAGCAGTACTTC.

On this clone: The same CDR3 arises from other DNA sequences in this sample as well. The CDR3 nucleotides are TGTGCCAGCAATCGGGTTGGCAATGAAAAACTGTTTTTT. Translation gives CASNRVGNEKLFF. The chain carries TRBV6-1 and TRBJ1-4; D not certain. V was cut by 7 bases and J by 5 bases, with 11 bases left in between. This CDR3 region has 13 residues. CDR1 is MNHNS and CDR2 is SASEGT in the germline V gene.